Listed here is a single T cell receptor beta chain. This clone was observed a few times. Its recognized antigen is unknown. Per-nucleotide qualities are absent, and no much larger clonotype sits a single base away. This entry comes from a study of T cell responses to AZD1222 COVID-19 vaccine (dated by TCRdb to about 2021). Broadly, across the study: AZD1222 recipients whose second dose came at about 4 weeks and those whose second dose came at about 12 weeks were combined into one group, since spike-specific TCR depth and breadth did not differ between the two schedules. A total of approximately 250 trial participants underwent TCR sequencing, of whom nearly 210 had received two doses of AZD1222 and about 26 had received two doses of the MenACWY control vaccine. Trial participants were enrolled by age into subgroups of 18-55, 56-69 and 70-plus years, and around 150, 29 and 61 TCR-sequenced participants, respectively, were included in these subgroups.

Sequences MNHEY (CDR1) and SMNVEV (CDR2) are obtained from the germline V gene (reference sequence). The junction shows trimming of 1 base on V and 6 bases on J, and the gene matches do not reach 7 bases of it. Taken from cysteine to phenylalanine, the CDR3 has 16 residues. CDR3 DNA only is kept here, 48 bases in frame from base 1. Study-wide conclusions, independent of this receptor: After two AZD1222 doses, spike-specific TCR breadth and depth were significantly higher than at day 0 and than in MenACWY recipients. CD4 TCRs associated with the vaccine covered the entire spike protein, and the dominant responses were in regions 160-218 and 743-854. The 56-69-year group was small, and its depth increase did not reach significance, likely because of low power. Conclusions about previously exposed vaccinees are limited because only six or seven AZD1222 recipients were SARS-CoV-2 seropositive at baseline. Because no day 14 peak-response samples were available, the repertoires could be characterized only after the peak T cell response. Reportedly, close to half of the unique spike-specific TCRs recognized epitopes lying outside the regions that are mutated in the B.1.351 and B.1.1.7 variants. Participants were mostly white British and included more females than males, and it was suggested by the authors that clonal diversity may have been underestimated.

The CDR3 regions of human TCRbeta chains were analyzed by immunosequencing. As for the original processing: TCRs in the repertoires were compared against a reference library of SARS-CoV-2-specific TCRs that had been generated with the MIRA antigen-specificity platform. Breadth was defined as the fraction of unique TCRs that were SARS-CoV-2-associated, and depth was defined as the fraction of total T cells that were SARS-CoV-2-associated. Using the MIRA data, each spike-specific TCR was assigned both to the spike region to which the TCR was reactive and to a CD4 or CD8 class. Log10-transformed breadth and depth values were compared by one-way ANOVA with Sidak's multiple comparisons tests. In TCRdb, the immuneACCESS table is reduced to in-frame sequences with V and J assigned. These tables do not hold every clone; where another copy was compared, an unresolved V gene accounts for under half, and the others remain unexplained. The V and J calls and clone size were taken over from that table, and D and trimming were inferred from the DNA. The sample contains over 150,000 clones, about nine tenths of them found a single time. Together, the top ten hold over 15% of the sample.

What this sample's time point label stands for: baseline before first vaccination. Vaccinee samples came from UK trials COV001 and COV002, including a single-blind randomized controlled phase 2/3 trial of AZD1222 (ChAdOx1 nCoV-19) in healthy adults. For TCRbeta chain sequencing, PBMC samples were collected from trial participants at day 0 and at day 28 after the second dose. The TCR comes from an adult in good health. The chain links TRBV27 with TRBJ2-1, with 9 bases aligning to TRBD1. The sample was peripheral blood, taken on day 0 of AZD1222 vaccination. The sequenced DNA: TGTGCCAGCAGTTTATACCCGGGACAGGGACTCAATGAGCAGTTCTTC. Protein translation: CASSLYPGQGLNEQFF.